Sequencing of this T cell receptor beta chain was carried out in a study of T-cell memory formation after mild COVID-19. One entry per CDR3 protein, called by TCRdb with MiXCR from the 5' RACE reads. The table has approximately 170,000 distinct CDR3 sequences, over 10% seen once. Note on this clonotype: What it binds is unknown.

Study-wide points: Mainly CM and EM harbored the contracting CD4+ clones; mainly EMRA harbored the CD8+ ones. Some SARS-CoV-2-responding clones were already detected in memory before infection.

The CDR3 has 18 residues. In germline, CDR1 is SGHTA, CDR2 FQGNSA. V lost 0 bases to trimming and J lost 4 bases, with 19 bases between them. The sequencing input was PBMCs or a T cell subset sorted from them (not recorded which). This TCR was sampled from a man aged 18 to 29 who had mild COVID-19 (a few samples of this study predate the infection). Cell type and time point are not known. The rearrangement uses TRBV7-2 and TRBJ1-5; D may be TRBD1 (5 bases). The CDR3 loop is CASSLAGGQSLYNQPQHF. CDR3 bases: TGTGCCAGCAGCTTAGCGGGGGGTCAGAGCCTCTATAATCAGCCCCAGCATTTT.